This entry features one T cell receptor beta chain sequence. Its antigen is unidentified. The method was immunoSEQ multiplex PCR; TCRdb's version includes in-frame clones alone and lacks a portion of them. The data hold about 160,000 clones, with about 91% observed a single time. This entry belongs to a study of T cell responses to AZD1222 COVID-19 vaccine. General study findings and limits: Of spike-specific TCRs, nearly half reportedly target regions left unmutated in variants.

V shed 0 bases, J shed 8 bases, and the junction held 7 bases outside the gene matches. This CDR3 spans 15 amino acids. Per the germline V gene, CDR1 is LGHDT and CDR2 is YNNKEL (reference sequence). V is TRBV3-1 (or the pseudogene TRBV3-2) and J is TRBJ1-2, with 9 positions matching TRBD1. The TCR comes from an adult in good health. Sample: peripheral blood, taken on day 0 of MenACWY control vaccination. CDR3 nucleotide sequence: TGTGCCAGCAGCCAAGATGTCGGGACAGGGAGCGGCTACACCTTC. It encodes CASSQDVGTGSGYTF.